This TCR beta chain was recovered during a study of regulatory T cells in long-lasting Graves disease. Study-wide context: Antithyroid drug exposure in newly diagnosed Graves' patients had lasted under 3 months.

This clonotype was seen ten or more times. V was clipped by 10 bases and J by 4 bases; unmatched bases: 5. CDR3 length: 13 residues. The germline gives CDR1 SNHLY, CDR2 FYNNEI. CDR3-region Arm-PCR and iRepertoire HTBI primers produced the TCR beta libraries. TCRdb ran MiXCR on the multiplex PCR reads and lists one entry per CDR3 protein. The profile shows around 500,000 distinct CDR3 sequences, around 13% of them singletons. The sample's time point: newly diagnosed GD, antithyroid drugs for less than 3 months. RNA extracted from PBMCs served as the sequencing template. Another study also made use of these data, one on T cells in Graves' hyperthyroidism and ophthalmopathy. That study adds: Hyperthyroidism in the patients, aged 18 to 65, was newly diagnosed and under 2 months in duration. Progression to ophthalmopathy was predicted a median of 6.5 months early.

The TCR comes from a woman aged 25 to 45 with Graves disease. Sequencing was performed on peripheral blood mononuclear cells (PBMCs), taken at new diagnosis, from a patient treated with antithyroid drugs. The gene calls are TRBV2 and TRBJ1-3; TRBD1 matches at 9 bases. CDR3 sequence (DNA): TGTGCCACCGGGGACAGGGTGGGAAACACCATATATTTT. Its protein is CATGDRVGNTIYF.